These T cell receptor beta chains were read from a single sample in a study of sequential checkpoint blockade in melanoma. Clones were sequenced by immunoSEQ multiplex PCR, and TCRdb holds only the in-frame ones, with some missing. The top ten clones hold roughly half of a sample with about 13,000 clones, approximately 76% of them seen once. The specimen comprised CD8+ T cells sorted from blood (inferred from file names), sampled from a patient given nivolumab and ipilimumab in sequence. Receptor source: a human patient with melanoma. Some clones in this sample may be carry-over from other donors' samples. CDR3s include the opening cysteine and the closing phenylalanine or tryptophan. D genes are given only for firm matches. Size tells how often a clone was seen (once, few, many) or the class of an expanded clone, and some rows leave it out.

V	D	J	size	CDR3	DNA
TRBV4-2	TRBD2	TRBJ2-5	.	CASSHPTRLAGGQETQYF	TGTGCCAGCAGCCACCCAACGAGACTAGCGGGGGGTCAAGAGACCCAGTACTTC
TRBV25-1	TRBD2	TRBJ2-1	.	CASSVASGNNEQFF	TGTGCCAGCAGTGTCGCTAGCGGAAACAATGAGCAGTTCTTC
TRBV30	.	TRBJ1-1	.	CACHREGEAFF	TGTGCCTGCCATCGCGAGGGTGAAGCTTTCTTT
TRBV11-2	.	TRBJ1-6	.	CASSLKGPGENSPLHF	TGTGCCAGCAGCTTAAAGGGTCCAGGGGAGAATTCACCCCTCCACTTT
TRBV27	.	TRBJ1-2	.	CASRGYYGYTF	TGTGCCAGTAGGGGCTACTATGGCTACACCTTC
TRBV6-5	TRBD2	TRBJ2-3	once	CASSLSGGEADTQYF	TGTGCCAGCAGTTTAAGCGGGGGGGAGGCAGATACGCAGTATTTT
TRBV27	TRBD1	TRBJ2-7	.	CASSRTWGDRTYEQYF	TGTGCCAGCAGCCGAACCTGGGGGGACAGGACCTACGAGCAGTACTTC
TRBV9	.	TRBJ2-5	.	CASSVSGAQETQYF	TGTGCCAGCAGCGTCTCGGGAGCCCAAGAGACCCAGTACTTC
TRBV7-6	.	TRBJ2-2	.	CASSFGRGDWELFF	TGTGCCAGCAGCTTCGGCAGGGGCGACTGGGAGCTGTTTTTT
TRBV6-1	TRBD1	TRBJ1-6	.	CASSEDFRDRGLRSPLHF	TGTGCCAGCAGTGAAGATTTCCGGGACAGGGGGCTTCGGTCACCCCTCCACTTT
TRBV10-2	.	TRBJ2-3	once	CASSKRFSDTQYF	TGCGCCAGCAGTAAGCGGTTCTCCGATACGCAGTATTTT
TRBV4-3	TRBD2	TRBJ2-5	.	CASSQSRGDQETQYF	TGCGCCAGCAGCCAATCGCGGGGGGACCAAGAGACCCAGTACTTC
TRBV6-5	.	TRBJ2-7	.	CASSYKGGAWEQYF	TGTGCCAGCAGTTACAAGGGAGGTGCATGGGAGCAGTACTTC
TRBV4-3	.	TRBJ2-1	.	CASSQDRSTGNEQFF	TGCGCCAGCAGCCAAGATCGCTCTACGGGCAATGAGCAGTTCTTC
TRBV9	TRBD2	TRBJ2-3	once	CASSVAAGVNTDTQYF	TGTGCCAGCAGCGTCGCAGCGGGGGTTAACACAGATACGCAGTATTTT
TRBV4-1	TRBD2	TRBJ2-3	.	CASSLGLGTDTQYF	TGCGCCAGCAGCCTTGGACTAGGCACAGATACGCAGTATTTT
TRBV11-2	.	TRBJ2-1	few	CASSPPGLRYNEQFF	TGTGCCAGCAGCCCCCCGGGACTCCGTTACAATGAGCAGTTCTTC
TRBV6-6	.	TRBJ2-7	.	CASSQGSYEQYF	TGTGCCAGCAGCCAGGGGTCCTACGAGCAGTACTTC
TRBV7-6	.	TRBJ2-7	.	CASSLSRTYEQYF	TGTGCCAGCAGCTTATCTAGGACCTACGAGCAGTACTTC
TRBV19	.	TRBJ1-5	once	CASSILWEVSNQPQHF	TGTGCCAGTAGTATTTTATGGGAGGTTAGCAATCAGCCCCAGCATTTT
TRBV6-1	.	TRBJ2-7	.	CASVNRYSSYEQYF	TGTGCCAGCGTAAATAGGTATAGCTCCTACGAGCAGTACTTC
TRBV5-1	.	TRBJ2-7	.	CASCQGTPYEQYF	TGCGCCAGCTGTCAGGGGACCCCCTACGAGCAGTACTTC
TRBV7-9	TRBD2	TRBJ2-3	.	CASSLGGGASDTQYF	TGTGCCAGCAGCTTAGGCGGGGGGGCCTCGGATACGCAGTATTTT
TRBV5-5	TRBD1	TRBJ1-4	.	CASSLRDRESEKLFF	TGTGCCAGCAGCCTACGGGACAGGGAGAGTGAAAAACTGTTTTTT
TRBV5-6	TRBD2	TRBJ2-1	once	CASSPVLAGVHNEQFF	TGTGCCAGCAGCCCCGTCCTAGCGGGGGTGCACAATGAGCAGTTCTTC
TRBV11-3	.	TRBJ2-7	.	CASSSRTGNYEQYF	TGTGCCAGCAGCTCCCGGACCGGGAACTACGAGCAGTACTTC